The rows below give T cell receptor beta chains drawn from one sample of a study of T-cell memory formation after mild COVID-19. TCRdb ran MiXCR on the 5' RACE reads and lists one entry per CDR3 protein. The data contain hundreds of thousands of distinct CDR3 sequences, 17% of them seen just once; the ten biggest clones take up about 8.1%. Sample: PBMCs or a T cell subset sorted from them (not recorded which). These TCRs come from an adult woman who had mild COVID-19 (a few samples of this study predate the infection). Cell type and time point are not known. Both conserved end residues are part of each CDR3. The order of the fields is D gene, J gene, clone size, V gene, CDR3 protein, CDR3 DNA. The D gene is left open where the match is weak. For some rows the clone size is stated as once, few or many, or as a class when expanded; others skip it.

>TRBD1|TRBJ1-1|few|TRBV7-9
CASSLGPRGAEAFF
TGTGCCAGCAGCTTAGGCCCCAGGGGGGCTGAAGCTTTCTTT
>.|TRBJ2-3|.|TRBV4-2
CASSQNVPPDTQYF
TGTGCCAGCAGCCAGAATGTACCTCCCGATACGCAGTATTTT
>.|TRBJ2-5|few|TRBV27
CASSSGPPAAQYF
TGTGCCAGCAGTTCCGGGCCACCGGCGGCCCAGTACTTC
>TRBD2|TRBJ2-3|.|TRBV7-6
CASSGRLAGGDTDTQYF
TGTGCCAGCAGCGGTAGACTAGCGGGGGGGGACACAGATACGCAGTATTTT
>.|TRBJ2-1|.|TRBV6-5
CASSYSDSGLPNEQFF
TGTGCCAGCAGTTACTCGGATAGCGGCCTACCAAATGAGCAGTTCTTC
>TRBD1|TRBJ2-7|.|TRBV4-3
CASSQDTGGTAQYF
TGCGCCAGCAGCCAAGATACAGGGGGAACGGCGCAGTACTTC
>TRBD1|TRBJ1-1|.|TRBV6-2/TRBV6-3
CASSPEGQGRTEAFF
TGTGCCAGCAGCCCAGAAGGACAGGGGAGGACTGAAGCTTTCTTT
>.|TRBJ2-1|.|TRBV5-1
CASRAGSRNEQFF
TGCGCCAGCAGAGCAGGAAGCCGCAATGAGCAGTTCTTC
>TRBD2|TRBJ2-1|.|TRBV7-9
CASSFLAGGEQFF
TGTGCCAGCAGCTTCCTAGCGGGAGGGGAGCAGTTCTTC
>.|TRBJ2-7|few|TRBV9
CASSVERDTSYEQYF
TGTGCCAGCAGCGTAGAGAGGGACACCTCCTACGAGCAGTACTTC
>TRBD1|TRBJ2-7|few|TRBV7-6
CASSSSTGQGFYEQYF
TGTGCCAGCAGCTCATCTACGGGACAGGGCTTCTACGAGCAGTACTTC
>.|TRBJ2-1|few|TRBV5-1
CASSSPGTGNEQFF
TGCGCCAGCAGCTCCCCGGGGACGGGCAATGAGCAGTTCTTC
>.|TRBJ2-2|many|TRBV5-1
CASSLVSLPGELFF
TGCGCCAGCAGCTTGGTGTCTCTCCCCGGGGAGCTGTTTTTT
>TRBD2|TRBJ2-7|few|TRBV7-2
CASSKYGLAGGSYEQYF
TGTGCCAGCAGCAAGTATGGACTAGCGGGAGGGTCCTACGAGCAGTACTTC
>TRBD1|TRBJ2-1|few|TRBV10-3
CAISDRMGQGANEQFF
TGTGCCATCAGTGATCGCATGGGACAGGGGGCCAATGAGCAGTTCTTC
>.|TRBJ2-2|few|TRBV4-3
CASSQGRVDGTGELFF
TGCGCCAGCAGCCAAGGGAGGGTAGATGGAACCGGGGAGCTGTTTTTT
>TRBD1|TRBJ1-3|few|TRBV10-3
CAISETGTGGSGNTIYF
TGTGCCATCAGTGAGACCGGGACAGGGGGCTCTGGAAACACCATATATTTT
>.|TRBJ1-6|.|TRBV6-1
CASVPEGDSPLHF
TGTGCCAGCGTTCCAGAGGGAGATTCACCCCTCCACTTT
>TRBD2|TRBJ2-7|few|TRBV6-5
CASSYSLSSGRPYEQYF
TGTGCCAGCAGTTACTCCCTGTCTAGCGGACGTCCCTACGAGCAGTACTTC
>.|TRBJ1-1|.|TRBV3-1
CASSQDRVQMNTEAFF
TGTGCCAGCAGCCAAGACCGAGTCCAGATGAACACTGAAGCTTTCTTT
>TRBD2|TRBJ2-1|.|TRBV24-1
CATSGTSGPSNEQFF
TGTGCCACCAGTGGGACTAGCGGGCCGAGCAATGAGCAGTTCTTC
>.|TRBJ1-6|.|TRBV12-3/TRBV12-4
CASTAAESYNSPLHF
TGTGCCAGCACGGCCGCGGAATCCTATAATTCACCCCTCCACTTT
>TRBD2|TRBJ2-3|few|TRBV4-1
CASSQEPPFSSGALTDTQYF
TGCGCCAGCAGCCAAGAACCCCCCTTTTCTAGCGGGGCCCTCACAGATACGCAGTATTTT
>TRBD1|TRBJ2-3|few|TRBV7-9
CASSKPRQGLSTDTQYF
TGTGCCAGCAGCAAACCCCGACAGGGTCTGTCTACAGATACGCAGTATTTT
>.|TRBJ1-1|.|TRBV27
CASSLSRQREAFF
TGTGCCAGCAGTTTATCGAGGCAGCGTGAAGCTTTCTTT
>TRBD2|TRBJ2-1|few|TRBV5-4
CASSLGLAGWNEQFF
TGTGCCAGCAGCTTGGGATTAGCGGGGTGGAATGAGCAGTTCTTC
>.|TRBJ2-3|few|TRBV6-2/TRBV6-3
CASSYSLGSTDTQYF
TGTGCCAGCAGTTACTCGCTAGGGTCCACAGATACGCAGTATTTT
>.|TRBJ2-3|.|TRBV4-1
CASSQPPALSPGYGTDTQYF
TGCGCCAGCAGCCAACCGCCTGCATTATCCCCGGGGTACGGCACAGATACGCAGTATTTT
>TRBD1|TRBJ1-4|few|TRBV12-3/TRBV12-4
CASSFLDRGKKLFF
TGTGCCAGCAGTTTCTTGGACAGGGGGAAAAAACTGTTTTTT
>TRBD1|TRBJ1-5|few|TRBV5-6
CASSLKGQGGDQPQHF
TGTGCCAGCAGCTTGAAGGGACAGGGTGGCGATCAGCCCCAGCATTTT
>.|TRBJ1-5|once|TRBV19
CASTGFWDSSQPQHF
TGTGCCAGCACAGGGTTTTGGGATTCAAGTCAGCCCCAGCATTTT
>.|TRBJ1-3|.|TRBV12-3/TRBV12-4
CADDSSGNTIYF
TGTGCGGACGACAGCTCTGGAAACACCATATATTTT
>.|TRBJ1-1|.|TRBV5-1
CASSLVPPLNPEAFF
TGCGCCAGCAGCTTGGTCCCGCCTCTCAACCCTGAAGCTTTCTTT
>.|TRBJ1-2|many|TRBV20-1
CSARDAVTPSNYGYTF
TGCAGTGCTAGAGATGCGGTGACACCATCTAACTATGGCTACACCTTC
>TRBD2|TRBJ2-2|.|TRBV5-1
CASSSSGEIGELFF
TGCGCCAGCAGCAGTAGCGGGGAGATCGGGGAGCTGTTTTTT
>.|TRBJ2-5|.|TRBV7-6
CASSSKPGVKGETQYF
TGTGCCAGCAGCTCGAAACCGGGGGTCAAAGGGGAGACCCAGTACTTC
>.|TRBJ1-1|few|TRBV12-3/TRBV12-4
CASSPMSSNTEAFF
TGTGCCAGCAGCCCAATGTCATCTAACACTGAAGCTTTCTTT
>TRBD1|TRBJ2-7|many|TRBV18
CASSLQRTGYEQYF
TGTGCCAGCTCACTTCAACGGACAGGCTACGAGCAGTACTTC
>.|TRBJ1-2|.|TRBV7-2
CASSSDRSQLNGYTF
TGTGCCAGCAGCTCTGACAGGTCTCAGTTAAATGGCTACACCTTC
>.|TRBJ1-2|few|TRBV20-1
CSASGDGNYGYTF
TGCAGTGCTAGTGGGGACGGAAACTATGGCTACACCTTC
>TRBD1|TRBJ1-5|.|TRBV6-1
CASRSPGGSNQPQHF
TGTGCCAGCAGATCCCCAGGGGGAAGCAATCAGCCCCAGCATTTT
>.|TRBJ1-2|few|TRBV12-3/TRBV12-4
CASSLMDSSYTF
TGTGCCAGCAGTTTAATGGACAGTTCCTACACCTTC
>.|TRBJ2-7|few|TRBV19
CASSPRAQGRGIYEQYF
TGTGCCAGTAGTCCCCGTGCGCAGGGGAGGGGGATCTACGAGCAGTACTTC
>.|TRBJ2-6|few|TRBV7-8
CASSPVGSGANVLTF
TGTGCCAGCAGCCCGGTGGGGTCCGGGGCCAACGTCCTGACTTTC
>.|TRBJ1-2|few|TRBV12-3/TRBV12-4
CASSPSGYYTF
TGTGCCAGTTCCCCCAGCGGCTACTACACCTTC
>.|TRBJ1-2|.|TRBV21-1
CASSKATSGQGPNYGYTF
TGTGCCAGCAGCAAAGCCACCTCTGGACAGGGGCCTAACTATGGCTACACCTTC
>.|TRBJ1-1|.|TRBV5-1
CASSPDWGEAFF
TGCGCCAGCAGCCCGGACTGGGGTGAAGCTTTCTTT
>.|TRBJ1-1|.|TRBV5-5
CASSFGHRGTEAFF
TGTGCCAGCAGCTTTGGCCATCGGGGGACTGAAGCTTTCTTT
>.|TRBJ1-5|.|TRBV4-1
CASSQDPPGVRGMNQPQHF
TGCGCCAGCAGCCAAGATCCCCCAGGGGTTCGAGGTATGAATCAGCCCCAGCATTTT
>TRBD1|TRBJ1-2|many|TRBV6-4
CASSDGSDRGLNGYTF
TGTGCCAGCAGTGACGGTTCCGACAGGGGGTTGAATGGCTACACCTTC
>TRBD2|TRBJ2-5|few|TRBV7-9
CASSLEAGEGETQYF
TGTGCCAGCAGCTTAGAGGCGGGAGAGGGGGAGACCCAGTACTTC